The 25 T cell receptor beta chains below were found in one sample sequenced in a study of shared clonotypes between healthy human individuals. Assay used: immunoSEQ multiplex PCR; TCRdb lists only in-frame clones, some missing. The table has 550,000 to 750,000 clones, about 90% seen once. Naive-designated CD8 cells lacked CD45RO, were positively enriched for CCR7, and omitted terminally differentiated effector memory CD45RA+ cells. The sequenced sample consisted of naive CD8+ T cells sorted from blood. The receptors were gathered from a man aged 30 to 39 in good health.

The CDR3 DNA reads as TGTGCCATCGGGGGACTAGCGGGAAACAATGAGCAGTTCTTC. Protein: CAIGGLAGNNEQFF. The rearrangement links TRBV10-3 to TRBJ2-1, with TRBD2 identical over 13 bases. J lost 5 bases, V lost 8 bases, and 3 bases had no gene match. Germline-derived CDR1 and CDR2 are ENHRY and SYGVKD. The CDR3 spans 14 residues.

J is TRBJ2-2 and V is TRBV7-2; D gene ambiguous. Germline CDR1 SGHTA, CDR2 FQGNSA. The CDR3 consists of 14 residues. The ends were cut back, 7 bases at V and 3 bases at J, with 12 bases in the middle. The CDR3 DNA sequence: TGTGCCAGCACCCCCACCCTTCACACCGGGGAGCTGTTTTTT. It yields the protein CASTPTLHTGELFF.

The chain has TRBV6-5 and TRBJ2-1; TRBD1 matches at 8 bases. Trimming took 4 bases from V and 6 from J; bases not matched to a gene: 2. The CDR3 is made up of 13 amino acids. Germline-derived CDR1 and CDR2 are MNHEY and SVGAGI. This CDR3 is CASSWTGINEQFF. CDR3 nucleotide sequence: TGTGCCAGCAGTTGGACAGGGATCAATGAGCAGTTCTTC.

The V and J genes are TRBV6-5 and TRBJ1-5; D unclear. Germline V gives CDR1 MNHEY, CDR2 SVGAGI. Trimming removed 6 bases at V and 1 base at J, with 13 bases between. This CDR3 is 15 amino acids long. The CDR3 region is CASSSALGSNQPQHF. CDR3 coding DNA: TGTGCCAGCAGCAGCGCCTTGGGCAGCAATCAGCCCCAGCATTTT.

This chain links TRBV6-1 with TRBJ2-7, with TRBD1 matching over 7 bases. CDR1 and CDR2 from the germline V gene are MNHNS and SASEGT. The CDR3 extends over 14 amino acids. V dropped 5 bases and J dropped 3; count of bases not matched to a gene: 7. The CDR3 protein is CASSPRDSHYEQYF. The CDR3 coding sequence is TGTGCCAGCAGTCCTAGGGACAGCCACTACGAGCAGTACTTC.

The chain has TRBV7-9 and TRBJ1-1; 10 bases agree with TRBD1. The length of the CDR3 is 16 residues. V gave up 0 bases and J gave up 1 base; unmatched junction bases: 2. CDR1 and CDR2 (germline): SEHNR, FQNEAQ (reference sequence). The CDR3 reads CASSLADRGSNTEAFF. CDR3 sequence (DNA): TGTGCCAGCAGCTTAGCGGACAGGGGGTCGAACACTGAAGCTTTCTTT.

This chain uses TRBV7-9 with TRBJ1-1; perhaps TRBD1 as D (5 bases). V lost 2 bases, J lost 3 bases, and 16 bases lay in between. Germline CDR1 is SEHNR and CDR2 is FQNEAQ (reference sequence). This CDR3 region has 16 residues. CDR3 coding DNA: TGTGCCAGCAGCTTATCCGCAGGGTTGGGCGACACTGAAGCTTTCTTT. Translating gives CASSLSAGLGDTEAFF.

The rearrangement links TRBV4-3 to TRBJ2-7, with D hard to call. V dropped 3 bases and J dropped 2 bases, with 11 bases sitting between them. The CDR3 is 14 amino acids. Germline CDR1 and CDR2: LGHNA and YSLEER. CDR3 sequence (DNA): TGCGCCAGCAGCCAGGGTCCCGAGGCCTACGAGCAGTACTTC. Translating gives CASSQGPEAYEQYF.

The CDR3 DNA sequence: TGTGCCAGCAGCCACCGAGACAGACATATCTACGAGCAGTACTTC. Translating gives CASSHRDRHIYEQYF. The rearrangement links TRBV11-1 to TRBJ2-7, with TRBD1 as a possible D gene (5 bases). The CDR3 has 15 amino acids. CDR1 and CDR2 (germline): SGHAT, FQDESV (reference sequence). V was shortened by 5 bases and J by 3 bases, with 17 bases between the two germline ends.

Only one count was recorded for this clone. The chain combines TRBV28 with TRBJ2-2; the match to TRBD1 covers 7 bases. Trimming removed 5 bases from V and 6 bases from J; junction bases left unmatched: 9. CDR1 is MDHEN and CDR2 is SYDVKM in the germline V gene. The CDR3 extends over 15 amino acids. The CDR3 region is CASSNDRVGPGELFF. CDR3 nucleotide sequence: TGTGCCAGCAGTAATGACAGGGTGGGGCCCGGGGAGCTGTTTTTT.

The rearrangement uses TRBV5-1 and TRBJ2-2; D assignment may be TRBD1 or TRBD2 (5 bases each). The length of the CDR3 is 15 residues. The germline V gene encodes CDR1 SGHRS and CDR2 YFSETQ. V was clipped by 4 bases and J by 9 bases, with 19 bases between them. In DNA form, the CDR3 reads TGCGCCAGCAGCGCCGGGACGACGGTTAACCGGGAGCTGTTTTTT. Translation: CASSAGTTVNRELFF.

The chain uses TRBV7-8 and TRBJ2-2; 7 nucleotides line up with TRBD1. The germline V gene has CDR1 SGHVS and CDR2 FQNEAQ. The CDR3 consists of 14 residues. The J segment lost 6 bases and the V segment lost 3 bases, leaving 4 bases of the junction unmatched. Here the CDR3 reads CASSFQGDAGELFF. As DNA, the CDR3 is TGTGCCAGCAGCTTTCAGGGGGATGCCGGGGAGCTGTTTTTT.

The J gene is TRBJ1-2, the V gene TRBV5-1; the D gene is possibly TRBD1 (5 bases). The CDR3 contains 14 residues. Germline CDR1 is SGHRS and CDR2 is YFSETQ. The V end lost 4 bases, the J end lost 4 bases, and 14 bases lay between the germline ends. The CDR3 bases are TGCGCCAGCAGCAGCCGGGACGGGTCCTATGGCTACACCTTC. The encoded protein is CASSSRDGSYGYTF.

V is TRBV29-1 and J is TRBJ1-1, with a possible D match to TRBD1 (5 bases). V was shortened by 3 bases and J by 0 bases, with 8 bases between the two germline ends. The CDR3 covers 13 residues. Germline CDR1 and CDR2: SQVTM and ANQGSEA. CDR3 sequence reads: CSVEGEVNTEAFF. The CDR3 DNA is TGCAGCGTTGAGGGGGAGGTGAACACTGAAGCTTTCTTT.

V usage is TRBV7-9 and J usage is TRBJ2-7, with 13 bases aligning to TRBD2. The CDR3 runs to 15 residues. Trimming took 5 bases from V and 6 from J; bases not matched to a gene: 7. CDR1 SEHNR and CDR2 FQNEAQ come from the germline V gene (reference sequence). CDR3 amino acids: CASSPGLAGTREQYF. CDR3 DNA sequence: TGTGCCAGCAGCCCGGGACTAGCGGGGACTCGCGAGCAGTACTTC.

The chain joins TRBV7-6 to TRBJ1-5; D unclear. The CDR3 is 13 residues long. Germline CDR1 is SGHVS and CDR2 is FNYEAQ. V gave up 3 bases and J gave up 3 bases, with 6 bases separating them. CDR3 nucleotide sequence: TGTGCCAGCAGCTTCGGGGTCAATCAGCCCCAGCATTTT. It translates to CASSFGVNQPQHF.

The chain carries TRBV19 and TRBJ1-1; D ambiguous. The CDR3 length is 14 residues. CDR1 LNHDA and CDR2 SQIVND come from the germline V gene (reference sequence). Deletions cut 3 bases from V and 4 bases from J, with 12 bases between. The CDR3 nucleotides are TGTGCCAGTAGTATTCGATCGGGGAGCACTGAAGCTTTCTTT. Protein: CASSIRSGSTEAFF. The full variable domain, rest sourced from reference TRBV19 and TRBJ1-1, is DGGITQSPKYLFRKEGQNVTLSCEQNLNHDAMYWYRQDPGQGLRLIYYSQIVNDFQKGDIAEGYSVSREKKESFPLTVTSAQKNPTAFYLCASSIRSGSTEAFFGQGTRLTVV.

The genes are TRBV9 and TRBJ2-3; D may correspond to TRBD1 or TRBD2 (6 bases each). Trimming stripped 4 bases from V and 1 base from J, with 16 bases between. CDR1 SGDLS and CDR2 YYNGEE come from the germline V gene. This CDR3 has 16 residues. The CDR3 loop reads CASSPRGGSGTDTQYF. DNA of the CDR3: TGTGCCAGCAGCCCCAGGGGAGGCTCGGGCACAGATACGCAGTATTTT.

V gene TRBV4-1 combines with J gene TRBJ1-1; D is unresolved. Looked up from germline, CDR1 is MGHRA and CDR2 is YSYEKL. The CDR3 has 15 amino acids. V lost 2 bases and J 1 base, leaving 11 bases between the germline ends. For the CDR3, the DNA is TGCGCCAGCAGCCAACCGACCAGAGCGAACACTGAAGCTTTCTTT. It codes for CASSQPTRANTEAFF.

The V and J genes are TRBV7-8 and TRBJ2-5; tentatively, D is TRBD2 (5 bases). The CDR3 has 15 residues. V lost 4 bases and J 2 bases, leaving 14 bases between the germline ends. Looked up from germline, CDR1 is SGHVS and CDR2 is FQNEAQ. The CDR3 reads CASSSSGLDQETQYF. Written as DNA, the CDR3 is TGTGCCAGCAGCTCGAGCGGACTGGATCAAGAGACCCAGTACTTC. Full variable domain (missing parts from reference TRBV7-8 and TRBJ2-5): GAGVSQSPRYKVAKRGQDVALRCDPISGHVSLFWYQQALGQGPEFLTYFQNEAQLDKSGLPSDRFFAERPEGSVSTLKIQRTQQEDSAVYLCASSSSGLDQETQYFGPGTRLLVL.

The table lists this clone with a count of one. This CDR3 is also generated by other DNA sequences in the sample. This chain links TRBV2 with TRBJ2-5; 10 nucleotides agree with TRBD2. This CDR3 has 14 residues. V dropped 5 bases and J dropped 1; count of bases not matched to a gene: 1. Germline CDR1 is SNHLY and CDR2 is FYNNEI. This chain's CDR3 is CASSRTSGQETQYF. Written as DNA, the CDR3 is TGTGCCAGCAGTAGGACTAGCGGCCAAGAGACCCAGTACTTC. Using reference TRBV2 and TRBJ2-5 for the parts outside the CDR3, the full variable domain is EPEVTQTPSHQVTQMGQEVILRCVPISNHLYFYWYRQILGQKVEFLVSFYNNEISEKSEIFDDQFSVERPDGSNFTLKIRSTKLEDSAMYFCASSRTSGQETQYFGPGTRLLVL.

V and J are TRBV5-5 and TRBJ2-4, with 11 bases matching TRBD1. V shed 4 bases and J 0 bases; nucleotides not matched to a gene: 6. This CDR3 contains 17 residues. CDR1 and CDR2 from the germline V gene are SGHKS and YYEKEE (reference sequence). The CDR3 spells CASSPGTGGEAKNIQYF. In DNA form, the CDR3 reads TGTGCCAGCAGCCCGGGGACAGGGGGAGAAGCCAAAAACATTCAGTACTTC.

This chain connects TRBV7-9 to TRBJ2-7, with no clear D. Germline V CDR1 and CDR2: SEHNR, FQNEAQ (reference sequence). Trimming took 4 bases from V and 1 from J, leaving 11 bases between them. This CDR3 is 14 amino acids long. The CDR3 nucleotides read TGTGCCAGCAGCTCCTGGTACAGATCCTACGAGCAGTACTTC. Its translation is CASSSWYRSYEQYF.

Concerning this clone: Different DNA sequences within this sample yield the same CDR3. V gene TRBV6-5 combines with J gene TRBJ2-7, with 9 bases aligning to TRBD1. The length of the CDR3 is 13 residues. Germline lookup yields CDR1 MNHEY and CDR2 SVGAGI. Trimming removed 2 bases from V and 7 bases from J; junction bases left unmatched: 3. CDR3 sequence: CASSYGTGFEQYF. The CDR3 DNA is TGTGCCAGCAGTTACGGGACAGGGTTTGAGCAGTACTTC.

The V and J genes are TRBV6-1 and TRBJ1-2; D is possibly TRBD1 (5 bases). V was cut by 6 bases and J by 1 base, with 9 bases left in between. In germline, CDR1 is MNHNS, CDR2 SASEGT. The CDR3 consists of 13 residues. The CDR3 bases are TGTGCCAGCAGCGTGGACAATAACTATGGCTACACCTTC. Amino acids: CASSVDNNYGYTF.